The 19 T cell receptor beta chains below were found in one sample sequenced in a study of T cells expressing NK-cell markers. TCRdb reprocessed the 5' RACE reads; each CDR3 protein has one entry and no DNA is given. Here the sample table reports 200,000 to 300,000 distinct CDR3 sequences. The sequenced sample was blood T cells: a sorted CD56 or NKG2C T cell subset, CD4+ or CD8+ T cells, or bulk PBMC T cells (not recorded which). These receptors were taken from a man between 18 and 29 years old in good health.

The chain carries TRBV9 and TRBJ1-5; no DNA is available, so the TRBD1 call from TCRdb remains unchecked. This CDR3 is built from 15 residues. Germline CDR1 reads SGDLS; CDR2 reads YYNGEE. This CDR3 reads CASSVGGQDNQPQHF.

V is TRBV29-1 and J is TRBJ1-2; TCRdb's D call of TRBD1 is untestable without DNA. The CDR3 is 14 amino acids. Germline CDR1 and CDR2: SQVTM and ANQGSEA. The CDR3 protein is CSADGAGAAYGYTF.

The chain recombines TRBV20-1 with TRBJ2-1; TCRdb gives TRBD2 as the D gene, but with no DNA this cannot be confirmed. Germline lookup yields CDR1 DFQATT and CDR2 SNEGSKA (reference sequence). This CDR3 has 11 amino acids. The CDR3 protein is CSARRSGEQFF.

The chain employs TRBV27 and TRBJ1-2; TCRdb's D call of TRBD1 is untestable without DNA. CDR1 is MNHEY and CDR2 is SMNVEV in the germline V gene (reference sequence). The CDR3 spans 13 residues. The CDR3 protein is CASSFNRDGGYTF.

The CDR3 sequence is CASSFETSGTVAKNIQYF. This chain joins TRBV7-8 and TRBJ2-4; TCRdb outputs TRBD2, but without DNA this stays unchecked. Germline V lookup: CDR1 SGHVS, CDR2 FQNEAQ. The CDR3 is made up of 18 amino acids.

The CDR3 sequence: CASAYMGLGQPQHF. The V and J genes are TRBV18 and TRBJ1-5; there is no DNA to check the TCRdb D call of TRBD1. This CDR3 is 14 amino acids long. Germline CDR1 and CDR2: KGHSH and LQKENI.

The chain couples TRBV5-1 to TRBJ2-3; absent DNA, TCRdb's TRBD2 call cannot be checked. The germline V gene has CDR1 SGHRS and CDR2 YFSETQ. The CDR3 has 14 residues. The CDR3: CASSLQGPGDTQYF. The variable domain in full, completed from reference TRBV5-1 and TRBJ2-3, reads KAGVTQTPRYLIKTRGQQVTLSCSPISGHRSVSWYQQTPGQGLQFLFEYFSETQRNKGNFPGRFSGRQFSNSRSEMNVSTLELGDSALYLCASSLQGPGDTQYFGPGTRLTVL.

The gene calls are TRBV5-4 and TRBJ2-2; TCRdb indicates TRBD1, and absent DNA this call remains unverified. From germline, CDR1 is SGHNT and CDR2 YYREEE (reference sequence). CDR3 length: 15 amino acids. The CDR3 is CASRTGHANTGELFF.

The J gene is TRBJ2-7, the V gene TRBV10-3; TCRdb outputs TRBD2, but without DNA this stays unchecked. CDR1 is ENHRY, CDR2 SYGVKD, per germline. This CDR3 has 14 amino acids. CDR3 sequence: CAIGGTSDSLEQYF.

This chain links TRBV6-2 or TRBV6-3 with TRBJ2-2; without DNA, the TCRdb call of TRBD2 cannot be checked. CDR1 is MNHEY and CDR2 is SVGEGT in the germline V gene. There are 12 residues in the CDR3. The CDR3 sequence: CASKGDTGELFF.

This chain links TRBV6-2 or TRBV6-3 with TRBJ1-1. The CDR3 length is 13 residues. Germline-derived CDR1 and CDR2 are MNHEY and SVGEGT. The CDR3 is CASLTGGQPEAFF.

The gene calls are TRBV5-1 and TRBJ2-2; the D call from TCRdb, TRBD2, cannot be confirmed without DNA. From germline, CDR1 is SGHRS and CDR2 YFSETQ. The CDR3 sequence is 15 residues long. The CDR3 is CASSLLEGGTGELFF.

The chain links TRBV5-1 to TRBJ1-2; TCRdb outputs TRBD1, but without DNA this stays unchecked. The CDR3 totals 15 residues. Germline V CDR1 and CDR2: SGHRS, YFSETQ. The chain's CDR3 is CASSPGTGVGYGYTF. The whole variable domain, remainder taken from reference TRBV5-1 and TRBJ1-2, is KAGVTQTPRYLIKTRGQQVTLSCSPISGHRSVSWYQQTPGQGLQFLFEYFSETQRNKGNFPGRFSGRQFSNSRSEMNVSTLELGDSALYLCASSPGTGVGYGYTFGSGTRLTVV.

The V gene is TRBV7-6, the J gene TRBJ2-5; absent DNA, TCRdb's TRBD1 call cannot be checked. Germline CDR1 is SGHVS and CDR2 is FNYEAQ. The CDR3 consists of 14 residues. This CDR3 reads CASSGLSRGETQYF.

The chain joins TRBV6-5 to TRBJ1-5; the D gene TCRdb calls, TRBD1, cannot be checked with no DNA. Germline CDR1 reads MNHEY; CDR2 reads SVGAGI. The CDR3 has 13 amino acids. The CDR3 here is CASSYDRDQPQHF.

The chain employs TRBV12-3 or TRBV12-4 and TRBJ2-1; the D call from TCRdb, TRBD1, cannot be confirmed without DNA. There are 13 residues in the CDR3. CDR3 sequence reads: CAIGQGMGNEQFF.

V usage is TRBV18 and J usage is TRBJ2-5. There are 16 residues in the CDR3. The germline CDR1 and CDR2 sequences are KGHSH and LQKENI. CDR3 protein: CASSPPWSIHQETQYF.

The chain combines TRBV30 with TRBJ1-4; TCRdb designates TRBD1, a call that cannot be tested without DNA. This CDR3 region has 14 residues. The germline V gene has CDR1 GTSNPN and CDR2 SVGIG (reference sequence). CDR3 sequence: CAWRQDSTQEKLFF.

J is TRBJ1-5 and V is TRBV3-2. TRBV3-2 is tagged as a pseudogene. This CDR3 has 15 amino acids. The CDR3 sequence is CASSLFGASNQPQHF.